Detailed here is one TCR beta chain. This sample stems from a study of metastatic and nonmetastatic thyroid tumors. About the study: Patients with malignant and benign thyroid disease provided blood and tumor or nodule tissue, whose repertoires were compared.

Patients had received no treatment of any kind before thyroid surgery. V lost 0 bases and J lost 0, with 9 bases in between. CDR3 length: 15 amino acids. Germline CDR1 and CDR2: SGHRS and YFSETQ. TCRdb re-called the PCR reads via MiXCR. The sample yields tens of thousands of clones, less than 25% seen once. The sequencing input was blood. This TCR derives from a female donor with papillary thyroid cancer or a benign thyroid nodule (not recorded which). Some clones in this sample may be carry-over from other donors' samples. The chain links TRBV5-1 to TRBJ2-5, with D unresolved. This CDR3 is CASSLAYGHQETQYF. The CDR3 DNA reads as TGCGCCAGCAGCTTGGCCTACGGACACCAAGAGACCCAGTACTTC.